The TCR beta chain described here comes from a study of T cell repertoires in cytomegalovirus infection. Regarding this clonotype: Its matching antigen is unknown.

CDR1 is KGHSH and CDR2 is LQKENI in the germline V gene. CDR3 length: 15 amino acids. V shed 6 bases and J 7 bases; nucleotides not matched to a gene: 13. TCRdb passed the reads through MiXCR, listing each CDR3 protein once. The sample lists hundreds of thousands of distinct CDR3 sequences, approximately 32% occurring once. Specimen: cultured CD8+ T cells from PBMCs, collected from culture after CMV antigen stimulation. The source of this sequence is a human donor in good health (CMV status not recorded). Some clones in this sample may be carry-over from other donors' samples. V and J are TRBV18 and TRBJ2-7; the match to TRBD2 covers 9 bases. CDR3 bases: TGTGCCAGCTCTCCAGGCGGGGGGGTACGAAGGGAGCAGTACGTC. Translated, it gives CASSPGGGVRREQYV.